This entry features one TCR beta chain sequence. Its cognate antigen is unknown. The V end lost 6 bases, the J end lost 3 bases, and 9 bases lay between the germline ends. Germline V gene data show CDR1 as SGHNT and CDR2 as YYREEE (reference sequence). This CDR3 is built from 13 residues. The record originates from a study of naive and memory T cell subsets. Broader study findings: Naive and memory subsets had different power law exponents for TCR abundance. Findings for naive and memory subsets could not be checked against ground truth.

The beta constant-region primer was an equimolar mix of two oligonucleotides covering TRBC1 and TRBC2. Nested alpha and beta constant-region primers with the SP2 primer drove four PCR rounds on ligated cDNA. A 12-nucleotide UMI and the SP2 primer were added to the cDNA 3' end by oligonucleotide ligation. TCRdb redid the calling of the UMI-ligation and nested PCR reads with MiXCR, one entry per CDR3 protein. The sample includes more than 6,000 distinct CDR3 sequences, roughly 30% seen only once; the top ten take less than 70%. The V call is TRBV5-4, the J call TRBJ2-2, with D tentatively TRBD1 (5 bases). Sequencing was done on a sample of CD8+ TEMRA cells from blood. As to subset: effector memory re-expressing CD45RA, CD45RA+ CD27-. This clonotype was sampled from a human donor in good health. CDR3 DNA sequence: TGTGCCAGCAAAGACAGTTACACCGGGGAGCTGTTTTTT. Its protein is CASKDSYTGELFF.